This T cell receptor beta chain was identified in a study of T cells in Graves' hyperthyroidism and ophthalmopathy. RNA transcripts gave rise to amplified TCR beta CDR3 regions. HTBI primers drove first-round RT-PCR of the TCR CDR3. TCRdb ran MiXCR on the multiplex PCR reads and lists one entry per CDR3 protein. Of more than 350,000 distinct CDR3 sequences in the sample, 17% are singletons; the top ten hold 30% to 35%. Germline CDR1 is MNHEY and CDR2 is SMNVEV (reference sequence). The CDR3 consists of 15 residues. With 5 bases removed from V and 6 bases from J, the gap between germline ends came to 19 bases.

This receptor was identified in a woman in her thirties with Graves' hyperthyroidism that later progressed to Graves' ophthalmopathy. The genes are TRBV27 and TRBJ1-1; weak D call: TRBD1 (5 bases). Sequences were obtained from blood. DNA for the CDR3: TGTGCCAGCAGTCCTCACACCGGGGGGGGGGCTGAAGCTTTCTTT. It encodes CASSPHTGGGAEAFF.